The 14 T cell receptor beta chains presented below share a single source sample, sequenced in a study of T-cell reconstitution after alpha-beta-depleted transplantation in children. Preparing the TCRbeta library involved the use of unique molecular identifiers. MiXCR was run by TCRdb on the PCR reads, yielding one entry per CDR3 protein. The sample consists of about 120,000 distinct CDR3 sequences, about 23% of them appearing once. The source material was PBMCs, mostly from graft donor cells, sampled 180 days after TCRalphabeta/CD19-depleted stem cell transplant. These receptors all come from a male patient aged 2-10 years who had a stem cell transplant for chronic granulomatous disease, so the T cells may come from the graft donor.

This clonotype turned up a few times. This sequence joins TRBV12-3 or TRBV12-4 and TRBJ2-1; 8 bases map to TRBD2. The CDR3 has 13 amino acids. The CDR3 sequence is CASGASGYNEQFF. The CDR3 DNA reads TGTGCTAGCGGGGCTAGCGGTTACAATGAGCAGTTCTTC.

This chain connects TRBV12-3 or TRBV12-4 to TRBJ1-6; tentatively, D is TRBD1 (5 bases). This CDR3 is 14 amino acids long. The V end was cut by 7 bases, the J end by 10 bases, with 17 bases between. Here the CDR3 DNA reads TGTGCCAGCACCCCCATGGTGGGGGTATCACCCCTCCACTTT. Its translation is CASTPMVGVSPLHF.

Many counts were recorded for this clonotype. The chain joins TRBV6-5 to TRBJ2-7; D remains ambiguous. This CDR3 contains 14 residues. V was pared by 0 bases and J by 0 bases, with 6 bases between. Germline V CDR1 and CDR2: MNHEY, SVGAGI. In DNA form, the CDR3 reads TGTGCCAGCAGTTACTCCGGTGCCTCCTACGAGCAGTACTTC. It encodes CASSYSGASYEQYF.

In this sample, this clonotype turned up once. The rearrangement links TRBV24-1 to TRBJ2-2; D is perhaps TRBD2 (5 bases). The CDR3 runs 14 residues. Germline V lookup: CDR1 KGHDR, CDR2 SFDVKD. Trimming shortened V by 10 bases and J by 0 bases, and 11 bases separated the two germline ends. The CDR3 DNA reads TGTGCCACAGCCGCGGAGGCGAACACCGGGGAGCTGTTTTTT. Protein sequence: CATAAEANTGELFF.

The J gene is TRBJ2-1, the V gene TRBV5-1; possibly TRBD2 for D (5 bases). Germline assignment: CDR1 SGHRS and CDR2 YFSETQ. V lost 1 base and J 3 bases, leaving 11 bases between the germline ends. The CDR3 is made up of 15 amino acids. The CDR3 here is CASSLSDRDYNEQFF. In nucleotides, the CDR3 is TGCGCCAGCAGCTTGTCCGACCGGGACTACAATGAGCAGTTCTTC. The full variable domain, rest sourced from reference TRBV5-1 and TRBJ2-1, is KAGVTQTPRYLIKTRGQQVTLSCSPISGHRSVSWYQQTPGQGLQFLFEYFSETQRNKGNFPGRFSGRQFSNSRSEMNVSTLELGDSALYLCASSLSDRDYNEQFFGPGTRLTVL.

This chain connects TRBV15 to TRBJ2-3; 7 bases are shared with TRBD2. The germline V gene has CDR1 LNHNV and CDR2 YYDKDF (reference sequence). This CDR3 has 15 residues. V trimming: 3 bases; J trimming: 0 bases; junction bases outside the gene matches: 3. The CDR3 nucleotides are TGTGCCACCAGCAGTCACGGGGGGAGCACAGATACGCAGTATTTT. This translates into CATSSHGGSTDTQYF.

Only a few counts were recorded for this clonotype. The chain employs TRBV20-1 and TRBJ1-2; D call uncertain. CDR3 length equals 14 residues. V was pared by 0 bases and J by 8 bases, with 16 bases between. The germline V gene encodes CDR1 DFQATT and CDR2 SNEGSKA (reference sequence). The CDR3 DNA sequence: TGCAGTGCTAGAGATTCAAAGGACGGGTGGGGCTACACCTTC. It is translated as CSARDSKDGWGYTF.

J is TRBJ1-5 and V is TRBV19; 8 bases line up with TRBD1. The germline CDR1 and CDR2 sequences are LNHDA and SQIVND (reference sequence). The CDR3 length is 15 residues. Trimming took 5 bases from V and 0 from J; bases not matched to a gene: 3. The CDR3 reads CASSWTGHSNQPQHF. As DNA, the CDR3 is TGTGCCAGTAGTTGGACAGGGCATAGCAATCAGCCCCAGCATTTT.

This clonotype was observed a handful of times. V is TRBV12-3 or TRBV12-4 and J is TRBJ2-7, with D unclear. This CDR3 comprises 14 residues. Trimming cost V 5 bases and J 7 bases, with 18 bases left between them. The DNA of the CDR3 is TGTGCCAGCAGTCTCGGGCTAATCCCTGGGGAGCAGTACTTC. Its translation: CASSLGLIPGEQYF.

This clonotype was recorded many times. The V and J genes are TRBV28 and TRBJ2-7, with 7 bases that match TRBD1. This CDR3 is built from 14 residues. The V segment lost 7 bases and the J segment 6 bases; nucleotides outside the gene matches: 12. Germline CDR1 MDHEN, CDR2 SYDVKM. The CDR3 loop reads CASTYLTGQGEQYF. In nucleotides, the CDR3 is TGTGCCAGCACGTACCTGACAGGGCAGGGCGAGCAGTACTTC.

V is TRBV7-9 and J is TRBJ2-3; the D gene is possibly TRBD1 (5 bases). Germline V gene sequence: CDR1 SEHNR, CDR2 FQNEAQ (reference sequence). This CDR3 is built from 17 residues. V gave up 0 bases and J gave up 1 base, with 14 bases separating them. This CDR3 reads CASSLASLGQRTDTQYF. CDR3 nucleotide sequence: TGTGCCAGCAGCTTAGCGTCCTTGGGGCAGCGCACAGATACGCAGTATTTT.

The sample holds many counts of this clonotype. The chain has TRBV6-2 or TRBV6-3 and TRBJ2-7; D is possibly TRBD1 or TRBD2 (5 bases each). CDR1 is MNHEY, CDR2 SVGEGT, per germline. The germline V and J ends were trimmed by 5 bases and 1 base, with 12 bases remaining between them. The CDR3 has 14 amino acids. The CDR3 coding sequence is TGTGCCAGCAGTCTCTGGGGGTCATCCTACGAGCAGTACTTC. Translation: CASSLWGSSYEQYF.

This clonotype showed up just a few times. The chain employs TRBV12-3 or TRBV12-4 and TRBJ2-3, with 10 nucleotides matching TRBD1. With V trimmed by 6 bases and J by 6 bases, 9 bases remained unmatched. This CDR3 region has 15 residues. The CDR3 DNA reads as TGTGCCAGCAGCCGAGGGACAGGGGCCGGGGATACGCAGTATTTT. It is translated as CASSRGTGAGDTQYF.

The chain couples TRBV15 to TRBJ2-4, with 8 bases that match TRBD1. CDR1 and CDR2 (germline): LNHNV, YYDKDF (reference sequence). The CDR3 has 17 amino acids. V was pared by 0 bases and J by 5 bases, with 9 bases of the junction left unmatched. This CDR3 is CATSRDLGRGLQNIQYF. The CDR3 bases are TGTGCCACCAGCAGAGATCTGGGCAGGGGGCTCCAAAACATTCAGTACTTC.